Given below is one T cell receptor (beta chain) in context. Its antigen is unknown. Using immunoSEQ multiplex PCR, the repertoire was profiled, and TCRdb retains in-frame clones only, with some absent. This sample has approximately 92,000 clones; approximately 90% occur once, and the top ten carry about 20%. The CDR3 covers 14 residues. Germline V gene sequence: CDR1 SGHVS, CDR2 FQNEAQ. The ends were cut back, 3 bases at V and 2 bases at J, with 11 bases in the middle. This specimen comes from a study of T cell responses to AZD1222 COVID-19 vaccine. Study outcomes and limitations: Baseline serostatus was positive in only a handful of AZD1222 recipients. Clonal diversity may have been underestimated, and the donors were mostly white British, with more females than males.

This sequence originates from an adult in good health. The gene calls are TRBV7-8 and TRBJ2-7; unclear D gene. Here the sequenced sample was peripheral blood, taken on day 0 of AZD1222 vaccination. The CDR3 loop is CASSFRMATYEQYF. The CDR3 bases are TGTGCCAGCAGCTTCCGAATGGCGACCTACGAGCAGTACTTC.